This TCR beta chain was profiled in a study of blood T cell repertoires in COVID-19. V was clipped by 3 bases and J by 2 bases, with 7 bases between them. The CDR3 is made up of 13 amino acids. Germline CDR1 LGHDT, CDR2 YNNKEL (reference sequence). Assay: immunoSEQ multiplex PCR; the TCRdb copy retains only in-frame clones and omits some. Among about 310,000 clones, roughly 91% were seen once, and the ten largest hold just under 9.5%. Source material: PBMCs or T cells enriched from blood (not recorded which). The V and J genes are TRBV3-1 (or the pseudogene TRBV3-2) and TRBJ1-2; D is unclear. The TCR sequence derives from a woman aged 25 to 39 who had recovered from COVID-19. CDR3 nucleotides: TGTGCCAGCAGCCATCTAGGAAACTATGGCTACACCTTC. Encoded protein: CASSHLGNYGYTF.